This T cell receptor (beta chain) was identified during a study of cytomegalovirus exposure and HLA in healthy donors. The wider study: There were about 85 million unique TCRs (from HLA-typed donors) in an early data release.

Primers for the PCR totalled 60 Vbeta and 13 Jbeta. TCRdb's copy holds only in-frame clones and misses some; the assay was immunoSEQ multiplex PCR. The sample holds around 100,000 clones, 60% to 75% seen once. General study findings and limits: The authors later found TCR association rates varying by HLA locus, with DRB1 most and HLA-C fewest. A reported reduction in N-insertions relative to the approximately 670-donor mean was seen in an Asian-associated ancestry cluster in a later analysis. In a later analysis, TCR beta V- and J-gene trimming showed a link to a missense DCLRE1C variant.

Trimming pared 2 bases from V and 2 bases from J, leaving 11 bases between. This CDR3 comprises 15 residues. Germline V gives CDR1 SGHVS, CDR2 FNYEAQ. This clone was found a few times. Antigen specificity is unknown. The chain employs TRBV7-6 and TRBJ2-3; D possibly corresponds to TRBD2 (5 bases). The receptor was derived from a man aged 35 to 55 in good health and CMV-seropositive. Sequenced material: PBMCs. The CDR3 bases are TGTGCCAGCAGCTTATATAGCGACTACACAGATACGCAGTATTTT. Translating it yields CASSLYSDYTDTQYF.